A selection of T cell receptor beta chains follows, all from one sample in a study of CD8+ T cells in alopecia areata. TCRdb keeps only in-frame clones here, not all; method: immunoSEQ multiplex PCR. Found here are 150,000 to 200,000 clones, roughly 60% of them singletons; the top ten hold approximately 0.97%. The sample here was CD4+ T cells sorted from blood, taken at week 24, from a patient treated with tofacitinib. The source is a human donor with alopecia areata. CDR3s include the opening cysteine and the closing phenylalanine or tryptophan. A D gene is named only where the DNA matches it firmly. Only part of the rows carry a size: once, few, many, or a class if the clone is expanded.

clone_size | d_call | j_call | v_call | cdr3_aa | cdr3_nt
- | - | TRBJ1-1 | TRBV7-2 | CASSLAWDTEAFF | TGTGCCAGCAGCTTAGCCTGGGACACTGAAGCTTTCTTT
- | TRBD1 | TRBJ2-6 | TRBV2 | CASSQTGTGANVLTF | TGTGCCAGCAGCCAGACAGGGACCGGGGCCAACGTCCTGACTTTC
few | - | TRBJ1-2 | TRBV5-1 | CASSTDPSNYGYTF | TGCGCCAGCAGCACGGACCCCTCTAACTATGGCTACACCTTC
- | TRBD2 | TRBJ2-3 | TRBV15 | CATSRDHGGMADTQYF | TGTGCCACCAGCAGAGATCACGGGGGGATGGCAGATACGCAGTATTTT
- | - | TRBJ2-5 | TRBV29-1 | CSVGGRTGETQYF | TGCAGCGTTGGGGGAAGGACCGGGGAGACCCAGTACTTC
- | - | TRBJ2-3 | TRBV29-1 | CSVGLFLATDTQYF | TGCAGCGTTGGGCTCTTTCTAGCAACAGATACGCAGTATTTT
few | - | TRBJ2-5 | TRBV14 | CASSQGSGRGRRETQYF | TGTGCCAGCAGCCAAGGGTCCGGCAGGGGGAGGCGAGAGACCCAGTACTTC
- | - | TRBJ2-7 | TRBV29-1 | CSVDPTIDSYEQYF | TGCAGCGTTGATCCTACTATCGACTCCTACGAGCAGTACTTC
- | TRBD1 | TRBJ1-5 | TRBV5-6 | CASSLTGGVRQPQHF | TGTGCCAGCAGCTTGACAGGGGGTGTTCGTCAGCCCCAGCATTTT
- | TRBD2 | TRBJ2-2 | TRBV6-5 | CASSLTSANTGELFF | TGTGCCAGCAGTTTGACTAGCGCGAACACCGGGGAGCTGTTTTTT
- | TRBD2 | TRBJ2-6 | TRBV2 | CASRDYSGANVLTF | TGTGCCAGCCGGGACTACTCTGGGGCCAACGTCCTGACTTTC
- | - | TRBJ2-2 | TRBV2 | CASARDPKNTGELFF | TGTGCCAGCGCCCGGGACCCAAAGAACACCGGGGAGCTGTTTTTT
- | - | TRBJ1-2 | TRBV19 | CASSPIAGVYGYTF | TGTGCCAGTAGTCCGATTGCAGGGGTTTATGGCTACACCTTC
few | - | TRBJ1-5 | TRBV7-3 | CASSQFVGESNQPQHF | TGTGCCAGCAGCCAATTCGTAGGCGAAAGCAATCAGCCCCAGCATTTT
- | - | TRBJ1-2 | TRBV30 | CAWTPGTNYGYTF | TGTGCCTGGACTCCCGGGACCAACTATGGCTACACCTTC
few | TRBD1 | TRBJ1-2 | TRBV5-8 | CASRSRTGPFGYTF | TGTGCCAGCAGATCCCGGACAGGGCCCTTTGGCTACACCTTC
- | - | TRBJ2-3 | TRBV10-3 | CATATGLTNTDTQYF | TGTGCCACCGCGACGGGACTTACGAACACAGATACGCAGTATTTT
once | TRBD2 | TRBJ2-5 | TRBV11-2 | CASSFQAGGYETQYF | TGTGCCAGCAGCTTTCAAGCGGGGGGATATGAGACCCAGTACTTC
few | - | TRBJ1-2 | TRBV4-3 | CASSQGRGLGYGYTF | TGCGCCAGCAGCCAAGGCAGGGGTTTAGGGTATGGCTACACCTTC
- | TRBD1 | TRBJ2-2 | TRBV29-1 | CSARQGTNTGELFF | TGCAGCGCCAGACAGGGAACGAACACCGGGGAGCTGTTTTTT
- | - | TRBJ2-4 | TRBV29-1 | CSVHGQNIQYF | TGCAGCGTCCATGGCCAAAACATTCAGTACTTC
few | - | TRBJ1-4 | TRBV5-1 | CASSLGQKNEKLFF | TGCGCCAGCAGCTTGGGGCAGAAGAATGAAAAACTGTTTTTT
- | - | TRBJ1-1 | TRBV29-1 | CSVEQKRGGTEAFF | TGCAGCGTTGAACAAAAAAGGGGGGGGACTGAAGCTTTCTTT
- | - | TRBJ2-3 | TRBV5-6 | CASSFFSGGKGTDTQYF | TGTGCCAGCAGCTTTTTTTCGGGTGGGAAAGGCACAGATACGCAGTATTTT
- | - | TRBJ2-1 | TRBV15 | CATSRDLHPSSYNEQFF | TGTGCCACCAGCAGAGATCTTCACCCCTCCTCCTACAATGAGCAGTTCTTC
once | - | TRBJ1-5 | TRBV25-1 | CASRAGPNQPQHF | TGTGCCAGCAGGGCAGGACCTAATCAGCCCCAGCATTTT
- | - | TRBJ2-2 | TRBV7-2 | CASSEGQELFF | TGTGCCAGCAGCGAGGGACAGGAGCTGTTTTTT
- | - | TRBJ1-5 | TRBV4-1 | CASSHAGTVGNQPQHF | TGCGCCAGCAGCCATGCGGGTACAGTGGGCAATCAGCCCCAGCATTTT
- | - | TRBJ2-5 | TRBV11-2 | CASSFLIGETQYF | TGTGCCAGCAGCTTTTTGATTGGTGAGACCCAGTACTTC
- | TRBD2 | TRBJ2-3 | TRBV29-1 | CSVETAGVGTDTQYF | TGCAGCGTTGAAACAGCGGGGGTGGGCACAGATACGCAGTATTTT
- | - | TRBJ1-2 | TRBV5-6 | CASSFERNGYTF | TGTGCCAGCAGCTTCGAGCGCAATGGCTACACCTTC
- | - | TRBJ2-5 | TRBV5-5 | CASSLMEGRGMETQYF | TGTGCCAGCAGCTTGATGGAAGGCCGAGGGATGGAGACCCAGTACTTC
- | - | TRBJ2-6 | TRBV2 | CASTASPSSGANVLTF | TGTGCCAGCACGGCCTCACCCAGCTCTGGGGCCAACGTCCTGACTTTC
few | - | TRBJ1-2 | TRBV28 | CASRTGHGYTF | TGTGCCAGCAGGACAGGCCATGGCTACACCTTC
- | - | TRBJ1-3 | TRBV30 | CAWSLARILEGNTIYF | TGTGCCTGGAGTTTAGCCCGTATACTGGAAGGAAACACCATATATTTT
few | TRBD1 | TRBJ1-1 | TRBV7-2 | CASSWTGGTEAFF | TGTGCCAGCAGCTGGACAGGGGGCACTGAAGCTTTCTTT